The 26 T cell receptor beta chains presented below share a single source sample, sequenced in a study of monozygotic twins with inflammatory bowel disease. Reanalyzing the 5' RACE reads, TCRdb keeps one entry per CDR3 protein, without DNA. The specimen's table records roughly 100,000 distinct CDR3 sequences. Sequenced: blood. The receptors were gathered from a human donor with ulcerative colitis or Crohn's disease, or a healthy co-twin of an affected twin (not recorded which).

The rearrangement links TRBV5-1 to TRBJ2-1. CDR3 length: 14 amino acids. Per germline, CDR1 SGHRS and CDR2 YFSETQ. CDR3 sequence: CASSSGTPYNEQFF.

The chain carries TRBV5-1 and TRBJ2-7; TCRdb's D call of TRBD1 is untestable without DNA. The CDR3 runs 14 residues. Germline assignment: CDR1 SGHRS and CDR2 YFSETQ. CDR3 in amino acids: CASSRDRAGYEQYF.

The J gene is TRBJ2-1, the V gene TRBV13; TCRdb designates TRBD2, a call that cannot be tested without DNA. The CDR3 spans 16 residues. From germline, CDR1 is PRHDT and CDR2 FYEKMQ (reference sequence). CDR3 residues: CASSLRTSGTYNEQFF.

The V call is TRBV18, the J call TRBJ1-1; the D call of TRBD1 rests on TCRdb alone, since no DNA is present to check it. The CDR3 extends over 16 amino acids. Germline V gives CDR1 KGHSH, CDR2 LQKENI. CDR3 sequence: CASSPPARGRSTEAFF. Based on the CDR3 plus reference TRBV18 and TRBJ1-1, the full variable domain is NAGVMQNPRHLVRRRGQEARLRCSPMKGHSHVYWYRQLPEEGLKFMVYLQKENIIDESGMPKERFSAEFPKEGPSILRIQQVVRGDSAAYFCASSPPARGRSTEAFFGQGTRLTVV.

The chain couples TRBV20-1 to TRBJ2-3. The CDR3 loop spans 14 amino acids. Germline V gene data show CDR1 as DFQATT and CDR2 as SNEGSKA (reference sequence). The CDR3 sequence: CSAQRPAGTDTQYF.

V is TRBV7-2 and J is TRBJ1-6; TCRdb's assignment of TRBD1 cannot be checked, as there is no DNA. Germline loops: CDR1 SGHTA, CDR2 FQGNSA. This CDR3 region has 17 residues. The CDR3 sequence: CASSFRTTRGAHSPLHF.

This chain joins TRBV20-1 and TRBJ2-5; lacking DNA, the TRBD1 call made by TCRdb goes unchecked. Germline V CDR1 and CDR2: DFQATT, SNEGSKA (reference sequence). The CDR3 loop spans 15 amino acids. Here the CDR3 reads CSARVLDRGRETQYF.

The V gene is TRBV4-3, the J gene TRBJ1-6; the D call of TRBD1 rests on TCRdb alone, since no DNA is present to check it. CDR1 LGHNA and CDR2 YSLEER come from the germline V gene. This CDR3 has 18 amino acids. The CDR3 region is CASSQDRFGDRVSSPLHF.

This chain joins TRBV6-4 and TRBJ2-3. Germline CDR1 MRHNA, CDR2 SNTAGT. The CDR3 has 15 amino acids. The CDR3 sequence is CASSDSGLALDTQYF.

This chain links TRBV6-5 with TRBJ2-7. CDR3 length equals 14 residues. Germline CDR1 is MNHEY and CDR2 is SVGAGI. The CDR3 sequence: CASSYSYGSYEQYF.

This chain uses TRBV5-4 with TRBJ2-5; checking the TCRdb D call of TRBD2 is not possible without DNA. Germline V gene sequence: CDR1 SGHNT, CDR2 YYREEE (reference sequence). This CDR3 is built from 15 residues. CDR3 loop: CASSLLAGGEETQYF.

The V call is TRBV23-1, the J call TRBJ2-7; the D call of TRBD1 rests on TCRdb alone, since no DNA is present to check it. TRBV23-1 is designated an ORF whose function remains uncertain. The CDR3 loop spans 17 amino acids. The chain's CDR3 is CASPLSSAGPHGDEQYF.

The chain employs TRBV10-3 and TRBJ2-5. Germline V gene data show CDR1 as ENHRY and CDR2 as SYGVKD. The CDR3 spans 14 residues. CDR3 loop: CAISESTGIGTQYF.

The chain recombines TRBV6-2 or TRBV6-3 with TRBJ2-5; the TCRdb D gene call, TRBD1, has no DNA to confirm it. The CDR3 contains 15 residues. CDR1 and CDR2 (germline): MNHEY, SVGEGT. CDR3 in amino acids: CASSLQGPPRETQYF.

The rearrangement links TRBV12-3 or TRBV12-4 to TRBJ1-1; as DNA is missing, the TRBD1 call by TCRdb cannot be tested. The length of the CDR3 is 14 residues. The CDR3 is CASSLLEWGTEAFF.

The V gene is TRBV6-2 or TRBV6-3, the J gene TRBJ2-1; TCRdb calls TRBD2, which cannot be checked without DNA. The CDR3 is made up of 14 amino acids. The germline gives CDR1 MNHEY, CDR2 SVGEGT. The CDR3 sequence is CASSFSGNANEQFF.

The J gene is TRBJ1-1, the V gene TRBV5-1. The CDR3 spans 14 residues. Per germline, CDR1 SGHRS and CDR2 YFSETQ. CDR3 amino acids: CASSLVGREGEAFF.

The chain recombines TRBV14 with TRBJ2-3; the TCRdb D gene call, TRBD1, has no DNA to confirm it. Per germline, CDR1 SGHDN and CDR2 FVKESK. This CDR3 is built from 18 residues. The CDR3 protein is CASRSDRGLDIWADTQYF.

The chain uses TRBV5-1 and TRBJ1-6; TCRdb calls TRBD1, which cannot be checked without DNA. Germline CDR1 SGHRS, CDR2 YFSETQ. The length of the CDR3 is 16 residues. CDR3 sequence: CASSLLDRRNNSPLHF.

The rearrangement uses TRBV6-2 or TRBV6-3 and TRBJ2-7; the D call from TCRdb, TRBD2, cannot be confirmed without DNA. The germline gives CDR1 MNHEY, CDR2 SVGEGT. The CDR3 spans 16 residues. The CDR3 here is CASSPRGGESSYEQYF.

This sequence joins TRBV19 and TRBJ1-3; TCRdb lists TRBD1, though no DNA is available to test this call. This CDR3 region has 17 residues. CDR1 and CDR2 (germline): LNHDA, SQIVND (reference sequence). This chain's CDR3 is CASRLASDSLSGNTIYF.

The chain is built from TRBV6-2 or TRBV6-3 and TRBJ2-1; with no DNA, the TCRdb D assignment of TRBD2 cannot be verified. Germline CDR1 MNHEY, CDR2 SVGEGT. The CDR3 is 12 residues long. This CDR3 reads CASSYSAREVFF.

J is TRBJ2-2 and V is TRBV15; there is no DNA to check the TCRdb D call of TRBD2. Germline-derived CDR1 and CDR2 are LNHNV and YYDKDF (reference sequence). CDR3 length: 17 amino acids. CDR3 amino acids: CATSRIAGGWNTGELFF.

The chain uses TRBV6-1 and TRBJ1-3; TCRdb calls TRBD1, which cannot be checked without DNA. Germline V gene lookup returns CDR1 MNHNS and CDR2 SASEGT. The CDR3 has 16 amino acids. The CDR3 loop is CASSLSDRGPGNTIYF.

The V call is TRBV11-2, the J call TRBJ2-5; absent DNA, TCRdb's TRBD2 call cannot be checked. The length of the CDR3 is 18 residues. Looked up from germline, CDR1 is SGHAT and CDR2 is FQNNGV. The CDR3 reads CASSPRLAGGLFQETQYF.

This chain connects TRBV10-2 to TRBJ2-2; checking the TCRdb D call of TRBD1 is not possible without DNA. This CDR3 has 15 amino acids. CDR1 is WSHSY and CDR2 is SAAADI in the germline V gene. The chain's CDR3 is CASSDGQGRTGELFF.